Each of the 21 T cell receptor beta chains below was sequenced from the same sample in a study of regulatory T cells in long-lasting Graves disease. The authors built TCR beta libraries using iRepertoire HTBI primers and Arm-PCR of CDR3 regions. TCRdb ran MiXCR on the multiplex PCR reads and lists one entry per CDR3 protein. This sample has 700,000 or so distinct CDR3 sequences, with about 30% found just once. Described time point: persistent/refractory GD, antithyroid drugs over 5 years with positive TRAb. Preparation of the TCR library used RNA extracted from PBMCs. The material sequenced was peripheral blood mononuclear cells (PBMCs), taken when the disease was refractory, from a patient treated with antithyroid drugs. These TCRs come from a female donor with Graves disease.

The V gene is TRBV3-1, the J gene TRBJ2-2; 8 bases fit TRBD1. Germline V gene data show CDR1 as LGHDT and CDR2 as YNNKEL (reference sequence). Germline trimming cut 3 bases from V and 7 bases from J; bases unmatched to any gene: 7. The CDR3 spans 15 residues. The CDR3 DNA is TGTGCCAGCAGCCACGGACAGGGACGTATCGGGGAGCTGTTTTTT. Translation: CASSHGQGRIGELFF.

The chain uses TRBV19 and TRBJ1-4, with TRBD1 matching over 8 bases. CDR1 is LNHDA and CDR2 is SQIVND in the germline V gene (reference sequence). The CDR3 is made up of 14 amino acids. The V and J ends lost 8 bases and 8 bases, in that order; junction bases with no gene match: 10. Here the CDR3 DNA reads TGTGCCAGTTCCAGGACAGGGCTAGCCGAAAAACTGTTTTTT. This codes for CASSRTGLAEKLFF.

This chain connects TRBV19 to TRBJ2-5; TRBD2 might be the D (6 bases). V lost 1 base, J lost 4 bases, and 13 bases lay in between. The CDR3 contains 15 residues. The germline CDR1 and CDR2 sequences are LNHDA and SQIVND (reference sequence). The CDR3 sequence: CASSIVGGKAETQYF. CDR3 DNA sequence: TGTGCCAGTAGTATAGTGGGCGGGAAGGCAGAGACCCAGTACTTC.

The rearrangement uses TRBV19 and TRBJ2-7; D ambiguous. The CDR3 extends over 15 amino acids. The V end lost 1 base, the J end lost 2 bases, and 12 bases lay between the germline ends. CDR1 LNHDA and CDR2 SQIVND come from the germline V gene (reference sequence). This CDR3 is CASSIGHTQAYEQYF. CDR3 sequence (DNA): TGTGCCAGTAGTATAGGGCACACTCAAGCCTACGAGCAGTACTTC.

The gene calls are TRBV2 and TRBJ1-1, with D possibly being TRBD1 (5 bases). V lost 5 bases and J lost 1, with 14 bases in between. CDR1 and CDR2 (germline): SNHLY, FYNNEI. The CDR3 is 15 residues long. This chain's CDR3 is CASSKGTFENTEAFF. The CDR3 DNA reads TGTGCCAGCAGTAAAGGGACCTTCGAGAACACTGAAGCTTTCTTT. The whole variable domain, filled in from reference TRBV2 and TRBJ1-1, reads EPEVTQTPSHQVTQMGQEVILRCVPISNHLYFYWYRQILGQKVEFLVSFYNNEISEKSEIFDDQFSVERPDGSNFTLKIRSTKLEDSAMYFCASSKGTFENTEAFFGQGTRLTVV.

This clonotype was observed many times. The gene calls are TRBV2 and TRBJ2-7; possible D gene TRBD2, 6 bases. Trimming removed 8 bases from V and 6 bases from J, with 20 bases in between. CDR3 length: 14 amino acids. Germline CDR1 reads SNHLY; CDR2 reads FYNNEI. This CDR3 is CASLVAASGGEQYF. Here the CDR3 DNA reads TGTGCCAGCCTTGTCGCAGCGTCCGGGGGCGAGCAGTACTTC.

To note about this clonotype: An end of the junction differs from the germline gene, which may be a read error. This chain connects TRBV12-3 or TRBV12-4 to TRBJ1-4; 8 nucleotides align to TRBD1. The CDR3 contains 14 residues. CDR3 in DNA: TGTGCCAGCAGCTTGGACAGGGTTGGCGAAAAACCGTTTTTT. It translates to CASSLDRVGEKPFF.

The chain has TRBV6-2 or TRBV6-3 and TRBJ2-7; D might be TRBD2 (6 bases). V gave up 7 bases and J gave up 3 bases, with 13 bases separating them. Per germline, CDR1 MNHEY and CDR2 SVGEGT. CDR3 size: 13 residues. The CDR3 sequence: CASKEGRYYEQYF. The CDR3 region has the DNA TGTGCCAGCAAGGAGGGACGGTACTACGAGCAGTACTTC.

The chain employs TRBV20-1 and TRBJ2-5, with D unresolved. Trimming removed 0 bases from V and 7 bases from J, with 6 bases in between. The CDR3 contains 11 residues. CDR1 DFQATT and CDR2 SNEGSKA come from the germline V gene (reference sequence). CDR3 amino acids: CSARDRGTQYF. Here the CDR3 DNA reads TGCAGTGCTAGAGATAGAGGGACCCAGTACTTC.

The chain is built from TRBV19 and TRBJ1-5; the D is unclear. There are 16 residues in the CDR3. Trimming pared 6 bases from V and 3 bases from J, leaving 18 bases between. CDR1 LNHDA and CDR2 SQIVND come from the germline V gene (reference sequence). The CDR3 DNA reads as TGTGCCAGTAGCGCCTTGTACAAGGGTGCCAATCAGCCCCAGCATTTT. Translated: CASSALYKGANQPQHF. Variable domain in full (rest from reference TRBV19 and TRBJ1-5): DGGITQSPKYLFRKEGQNVTLSCEQNLNHDAMYWYRQDPGQGLRLIYYSQIVNDFQKGDIAEGYSVSREKKESFPLTVTSAQKNPTAFYLCASSALYKGANQPQHFGDGTRLSIL.

This clonotype has just a few counts. J is TRBJ2-7 and V is TRBV12-3 or TRBV12-4; 11 nucleotides align to TRBD2. The CDR3 covers 14 residues. V lost 5 bases to trimming and J lost 3 bases; unmatched junction nucleotides: 3. The DNA of the CDR3 is TGTGCCAGCAGTATCACTAGCGGGAGCTACGAGCAGTACTTC. It codes for CASSITSGSYEQYF.

This sequence joins TRBV3-1 and TRBJ2-7; 13 bases are shared with TRBD2. CDR1 LGHDT and CDR2 YNNKEL come from the germline V gene (reference sequence). The V segment lost 4 bases and the J segment 7 bases; nucleotides outside the gene matches: 10. The CDR3 runs to 16 residues. The CDR3 region has the DNA TGTGCCAGCAGCCCCCGAGGACTAGCGGGAGCAGGGGAGCAGTACTTC. It translates to CASSPRGLAGAGEQYF.

This clonotype has just a few counts. The chain uses TRBV13 and TRBJ2-5; D possibly corresponds to TRBD1 (5 bases). CDR3 length: 14 residues. V lost 2 bases and J 3 bases, leaving 10 bases between the germline ends. CDR1 and CDR2 from the germline V gene are PRHDT and FYEKMQ (reference sequence). This CDR3 is CASSLQGDEETQYF. CDR3 nucleotide sequence: TGTGCCAGCAGCTTACAGGGCGACGAAGAGACCCAGTACTTC.

In nucleotides, the CDR3 is TGTGCCACCAGCAGAGGGGACAGGGGGGCTCAGCCCCAGCATTTT. Translated, it gives CATSRGDRGAQPQHF. V gene TRBV15 combines with J gene TRBJ1-5, with 11 bases matching TRBD1. With V trimmed by 1 base and J by 6 bases, 2 bases remained unmatched. The length of the CDR3 is 15 residues. Germline CDR1 LNHNV, CDR2 YYDKDF (reference sequence).

In its sample, this clonotype was seen a few times. The chain has TRBV6-1 and TRBJ1-6; 11 bases agree with TRBD1. CDR3 size: 17 residues. The V and J ends lost 7 bases and 6 bases, in that order; junction bases with no gene match: 11. From germline, CDR1 is MNHNS and CDR2 SASEGT. The CDR3 nucleotides are TGTGCCAGCAAGGTGCTGGGACAGGGGGGGCTTAATTCACCCCTCCACTTT. Amino acid sequence: CASKVLGQGGLNSPLHF.

This clonotype was seen a few times. This CDR3 reads CASSTGLVGGETQYF. The CDR3 DNA is TGCGCCAGCAGCACGGGACTAGTTGGTGGGGAGACCCAGTACTTC. V and J are TRBV5-1 and TRBJ2-5, with TRBD2 matching 8 bases. The CDR3 runs to 15 residues. Germline values: CDR1 SGHRS, CDR2 YFSETQ. V lost 4 bases to trimming and J lost 5 bases; unmatched junction nucleotides: 10.

The chain is built from TRBV11-2 and TRBJ2-4, with 7 bases matching TRBD2. The CDR3 has 15 amino acids. Germline V gene data show CDR1 as SGHAT and CDR2 as FQNNGV. J lost 7 bases, V lost 2 bases, and 8 bases had no gene match. The DNA for the CDR3 is TGTGCCAGCAGCTTATTCCGGACTAGTCGCAACATTCAGTACTTC. Amino acid sequence: CASSLFRTSRNIQYF.

The rearrangement uses TRBV5-4 and TRBJ2-5, with 9 nucleotides matching TRBD1. The CDR3 contains 16 residues. Per the germline V gene, CDR1 is SGHNT and CDR2 is YYREEE (reference sequence). Trimming cost V 5 bases and J 7 bases; bases outside gene matches: 15. The CDR3 reads CASSSAAGTGWVTQYF. The CDR3 DNA reads as TGTGCCAGCAGTTCTGCTGCCGGGACAGGGTGGGTGACCCAGTACTTC.

This clonotype was detected only a few times. The rearrangement uses TRBV20-1 and TRBJ2-7, with a weak D call TRBD2 (5 bases). Deletions cut 0 bases from V and 1 base from J, with 16 bases between. CDR1 DFQATT and CDR2 SNEGSKA come from the germline V gene (reference sequence). The CDR3 is made up of 16 amino acids. The CDR3 protein is CSARDRLEGQSYEQYF. In DNA form, the CDR3 reads TGCAGTGCTAGAGATCGTCTTGAGGGCCAGTCCTACGAGCAGTACTTC.

This clonotype was seen a few times. The V and J genes are TRBV20-1 and TRBJ1-2, with TRBD1 as a possible D gene (5 bases). The V gene's germline CDR1 is DFQATT and CDR2 SNEGSKA (reference sequence). There are 11 residues in the CDR3. V lost 5 bases to trimming and J lost 6 bases, with 10 bases between them. CDR3 DNA sequence: TGCAGTGCTCCCTCCAGGGATGGCTACACCTTC. Translated, it gives CSAPSRDGYTF.

The CDR3 protein is CASSMSAVSANTGELFF. The CDR3, as DNA: TGTGCCAGTAGTATGTCAGCGGTATCTGCGAACACCGGGGAGCTGTTTTTT. This chain uses TRBV19 with TRBJ2-2; D perhaps matches TRBD2 (5 bases). The CDR3 totals 17 residues. V gave up 3 bases and J gave up 0 bases, with 14 bases separating them. CDR1 and CDR2 (germline): LNHDA, SQIVND (reference sequence).